Shown below are 23 T cell receptor beta chains from a single sample sequenced in a study of blood T cell repertoires in COVID-19. The protocol was immunoSEQ multiplex PCR, while the TCRdb copy is restricted to in-frame clones and leaves out a portion. The profile shows approximately 37,000 clones, approximately 91% of them singletons. The sequencing input was peripheral blood. The receptors were sampled from a man aged 50 to 59 with active COVID-19.

This rearrangement joins TRBV25-1 to TRBJ2-1, with 8 bases that match TRBD1. The CDR3 is made up of 12 amino acids. V dropped 6 bases and J dropped 7; count of bases not matched to a gene: 2. The germline gives CDR1 MGHDK, CDR2 SYGVNS. CDR3 in DNA: TGTGCCAGCAGCCAGGGGGCTAATGAGCAGTTCTTC. It encodes CASSQGANEQFF.

This clone has just a few counts. The rearrangement links TRBV19 to TRBJ2-2, with a tentative D call TRBD2 (6 bases). V lost 6 bases and J lost 7, with 6 bases in between. The CDR3 extends over 11 amino acids. Germline V gives CDR1 LNHDA, CDR2 SQIVND (reference sequence). CDR3: CASRTSGELFF. In nucleotides, the CDR3 is TGTGCCAGTAGGACTAGCGGGGAGCTGTTTTTT.

The CDR3 is CASRGPAGGETQYF. DNA for the CDR3: TGTGCCAGCAGGGGTCCAGCGGGAGGAGAGACCCAGTACTTC. The J gene is TRBJ2-5, the V gene TRBV3-1 (or the pseudogene TRBV3-2), with 9 bases aligning to TRBD2. The CDR3 length is 14 residues. Germline trimming cut 6 bases from V and 4 bases from J; bases unmatched to any gene: 6. CDR1 is LGHDT and CDR2 is YNNKEL in the germline V gene (reference sequence).

The chain is built from TRBV28 and TRBJ2-7; the D gene is possibly TRBD2 (6 bases). The germline V gene has CDR1 MDHEN and CDR2 SYDVKM. The V and J ends lost 6 bases and 4 bases respectively, with 10 bases between them. The CDR3 length is 12 residues. CDR3 region: CASRRDLYEQYF. CDR3 in DNA: TGTGCCAGCAGACGGGACTTGTACGAGCAGTACTTC.

The table lists this clone with a count of one. The chain combines TRBV28 with TRBJ1-4; 11 bases line up with TRBD1. Trimming removed 7 bases from V and 2 bases from J; junction bases left unmatched: 6. Germline values: CDR1 MDHEN, CDR2 SYDVKM. The CDR3 loop spans 16 amino acids. The CDR3 region is CASTRDRGFTNEKLFF. CDR3 DNA: TGTGCCAGCACCCGGGACAGGGGGTTTACTAATGAAAAACTGTTTTTT.

This clone was seen once. The V gene is TRBV6-5, the J gene TRBJ2-1, with 10 bases aligning to TRBD2. Germline assignment: CDR1 MNHEY and CDR2 SVGAGI. V gave up 8 bases and J gave up 8 bases; unmatched junction bases: 12. The CDR3 is made up of 15 amino acids. CDR3 region: CASLRLAGAVDEQFF. The DNA for the CDR3 is TGTGCCAGCTTGAGGCTAGCGGGAGCGGTGGATGAGCAGTTCTTC.

A few counts support this clone. CDR3 bases: TGCGCCAGCAGCCAAGGGCAGATTGATTCACCCCTCCACTTT. Its protein is CASSQGQIDSPLHF. V usage is TRBV4-1 and J usage is TRBJ1-6; D gene ambiguous. The CDR3 spans 14 residues. V was pared by 1 base and J by 8 bases, with 9 bases between. Germline V gene data show CDR1 as MGHRA and CDR2 as YSYEKL.

The chain couples TRBV2 to TRBJ1-4; D possibly corresponds to TRBD1 (6 bases). The germline V gene encodes CDR1 SNHLY and CDR2 FYNNEI. The CDR3 is 14 residues long. V lost 5 bases and J 0 bases, leaving 7 bases between the germline ends. CDR3 loop: CASSRTATNEKLFF. CDR3 sequence (DNA): TGTGCCAGCAGTAGGACAGCAACTAATGAAAAACTGTTTTTT. The full variable domain, in which reference TRBV2 and TRBJ1-4 provide the parts outside the CDR3, is EPEVTQTPSHQVTQMGQEVILRCVPISNHLYFYWYRQILGQKVEFLVSFYNNEISEKSEIFDDQFSVERPDGSNFTLKIRSTKLEDSAMYFCASSRTATNEKLFFGSGTQLSVL.

V and J are TRBV7-3 and TRBJ2-2; a weak D match, TRBD2 (6 bases). V was clipped by 8 bases and J by 6 bases, with 16 bases between them. The germline CDR1 and CDR2 sequences are SGHTA and FQGTGA. The CDR3 is 14 amino acids. The CDR3 nucleotides read TGTGCCAGCGCGGTACTAGCAGGCGCCGGGGAGCTGTTTTTT. It translates to CASAVLAGAGELFF.

This chain joins TRBV6-4 and TRBJ2-1, with TRBD2 matching over 13 bases. This CDR3 is 16 amino acids long. Germline V lookup: CDR1 MRHNA, CDR2 SNTAGT. V dropped 5 bases and J dropped 2; count of bases not matched to a gene: 3. CDR3 region: CASSPGLAGAYNEQFF. CDR3 DNA: TGTGCCAGCAGTCCCGGACTAGCGGGAGCCTACAATGAGCAGTTCTTC.

The DNA of the CDR3 is TGTGCCAGTAGCAGCCCCGCGACGGAGGATTTTGCAACTAATGAAAAACTGTTTTTT. It encodes CASSSPATEDFATNEKLFF. The V gene is TRBV19, the J gene TRBJ1-4; D unresolved. There are 19 residues in the CDR3. Germline lookup yields CDR1 LNHDA and CDR2 SQIVND (reference sequence). Trimming pared 6 bases from V and 0 bases from J, leaving 23 bases between.

This clone was detected a few times. CDR3 sequence: CASSHYYEQYF. As DNA, the CDR3 is TGTGCCAGCAGCCACTACTACGAGCAGTACTTC. The rearrangement links TRBV14 to TRBJ2-7; unclear D gene. Trimming stripped 3 bases from V and 3 bases from J, with 3 bases between. Germline V gives CDR1 SGHDN, CDR2 FVKESK. CDR3 size: 11 residues.

V and J are TRBV27 and TRBJ1-2, with D perhaps matching TRBD1 (5 bases). The germline gives CDR1 MNHEY, CDR2 SMNVEV (reference sequence). V lost 2 bases, J lost 5 bases, and 9 bases lay in between. The CDR3 covers 13 residues. The CDR3 region has the DNA TGTGCCAGCAGTTTAGACAGCCTATATGGCTACACCTTC. Translated: CASSLDSLYGYTF.

V and J are TRBV7-2 and TRBJ2-7; 7 nucleotides line up with TRBD2. The CDR3 totals 13 residues. Germline values: CDR1 SGHTA, CDR2 FQGNSA. V lost 3 bases, J lost 1 base, and 0 bases stayed unmatched. This CDR3 reads CASSLGLSYEQYF. CDR3 nucleotide sequence: TGTGCCAGCAGCTTGGGACTATCCTACGAGCAGTACTTC. The whole variable domain, remainder taken from reference TRBV7-2 and TRBJ2-7, is GAGVSQSPSNKVTEKGKDVELRCDPISGHTALYWYRQSLGQGLEFLIYFQGNSAPDKSGLPSDRFSAERTGGSVSTLTIQRTQQEDSAVYLCASSLGLSYEQYFGPGTRLTVT.

The chain employs TRBV7-6 and TRBJ1-3, with 7 bases matching TRBD1. This CDR3 spans 16 amino acids. With 2 bases clipped from V and 0 bases from J, the junction kept 4 bases outside the gene matches. CDR1 and CDR2 (germline): SGHVS, FNYEAQ. CDR3 bases: TGTGCCAGCAGCTTAAATGACAGGGCCTCTGGAAACACCATATATTTT. This sequence encodes CASSLNDRASGNTIYF.

Only a few counts were recorded for this clone. The V and J genes are TRBV3-1 (or the pseudogene TRBV3-2) and TRBJ2-2; D is perhaps TRBD2 (5 bases). CDR1 LGHDT and CDR2 YNNKEL come from the germline V gene (reference sequence). This CDR3 comprises 17 residues. The germline V and J ends were trimmed by 4 bases and 3 bases, with 18 bases remaining between them. CDR3 sequence (DNA): TGTGCCAGCAGCCCGCCCGGGGATCCCCTGGACACCGGGGAGCTGTTTTTT. Translating gives CASSPPGDPLDTGELFF.

The chain couples TRBV6-5 to TRBJ2-7; D is perhaps TRBD2 (6 bases). The CDR3 totals 14 residues. CDR1 and CDR2 from the germline V gene are MNHEY and SVGAGI. Trimming removed 8 bases at V and 2 bases at J, with 16 bases between. The CDR3 protein is CASFDGGVPYEQYF. The CDR3 coding sequence is TGTGCCAGCTTCGACGGGGGAGTCCCCTACGAGCAGTACTTC.

This clone was observed a few times. The chain has TRBV5-1 and TRBJ1-3; no definite D call. V gave up 4 bases and J gave up 3 bases, with 8 bases separating them. The CDR3 is 13 amino acids. Germline V lookup: CDR1 SGHRS, CDR2 YFSETQ. The CDR3 protein is CASSMDGGNTIYF. CDR3 sequence (DNA): TGCGCCAGCAGCATGGACGGTGGAAACACCATATATTTT.

The chain joins TRBV28 to TRBJ2-4, with D maybe TRBD2 (5 bases). Germline CDR1 reads MDHEN; CDR2 reads SYDVKM. The CDR3 extends over 15 amino acids. The V end lost 2 bases, the J end lost 1 base, and 9 bases lay between the germline ends. CDR3 in amino acids: CASSLGADAKNIQYF. The CDR3 DNA reads TGTGCCAGCAGTTTAGGAGCGGACGCCAAAAACATTCAGTACTTC.

The V gene is TRBV7-2, the J gene TRBJ2-3, with a possible D match to TRBD1 (5 bases). CDR1 SGHTA and CDR2 FQGNSA come from the germline V gene. V was trimmed by 0 bases and J by 2 bases, leaving 9 bases between them. CDR3 length: 15 residues. CDR3 sequence (DNA): TGTGCCAGCAGCTTAGCGCAGGGATACACAGATACGCAGTATTTT. Translation gives CASSLAQGYTDTQYF.

The V gene is TRBV20-1, the J gene TRBJ2-1; TRBD2 might be the D (6 bases). There are 11 residues in the CDR3. CDR1 DFQATT and CDR2 SNEGSKA come from the germline V gene (reference sequence). The ends were cut back, 5 bases at V and 7 bases at J, with 9 bases in the middle. The CDR3 is CSAFSGNEQFF. The CDR3 region has the DNA TGCAGTGCTTTTAGCGGTAATGAGCAGTTCTTC.

The chain has TRBV14 and TRBJ2-3; 7 positions match TRBD2. The J segment lost 6 bases and the V segment lost 4 bases, leaving 10 bases of the junction unmatched. CDR3 size: 15 residues. Germline V gene sequence: CDR1 SGHDN, CDR2 FVKESK. The CDR3 DNA is TGTGCCAGCAGCCGCTTGGGCGGGAGATCTGATACGCAGTATTTT. Its translation: CASSRLGGRSDTQYF.

The rearrangement links TRBV7-9 to TRBJ2-7, with 15 bases aligning to TRBD2. The CDR3 sequence is 16 residues long. From germline, CDR1 is SEHNR and CDR2 FQNEAQ (reference sequence). Trimming at V came to 5 bases and at J to 3 bases, leaving 5 bases not matched to a gene. CDR3 region: CASSTSGLAGGYEQYF. The CDR3 DNA is TGTGCCAGCAGCACATCGGGACTAGCGGGAGGCTACGAGCAGTACTTC.